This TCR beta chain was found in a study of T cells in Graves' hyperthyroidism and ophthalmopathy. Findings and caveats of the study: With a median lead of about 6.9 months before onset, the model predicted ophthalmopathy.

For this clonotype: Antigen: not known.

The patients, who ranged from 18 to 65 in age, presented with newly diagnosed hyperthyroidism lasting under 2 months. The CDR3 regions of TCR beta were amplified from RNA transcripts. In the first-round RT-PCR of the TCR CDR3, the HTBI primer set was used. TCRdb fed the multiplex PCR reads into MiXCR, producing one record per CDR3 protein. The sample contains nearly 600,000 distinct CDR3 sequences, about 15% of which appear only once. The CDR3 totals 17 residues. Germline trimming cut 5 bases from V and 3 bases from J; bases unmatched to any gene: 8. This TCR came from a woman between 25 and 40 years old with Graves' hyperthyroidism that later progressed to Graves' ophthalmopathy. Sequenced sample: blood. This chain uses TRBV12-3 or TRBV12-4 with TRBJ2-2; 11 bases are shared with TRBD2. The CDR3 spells CASSETSGTDYTGELFF. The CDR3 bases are TGTGCCAGCAGTGAGACTAGCGGGACTGACTACACCGGGGAGCTGTTTTTT.